This TCR beta chain was found in a study of blood T cell repertoires in COVID-19. Background on the study: Spain, Italy and the United States supplied samples that represented acute and convalescent COVID-19. Sources were T cells, B-cell-depleted T cells, or PBMCs; the material itself was cDNA or gDNA.

The CDR3 covers 15 residues. Source study methods: The assay estimated nucleated cells by amplifying reference gene primers. Method: immunoSEQ multiplex PCR; TCRdb's copy keeps in-frame clones and lacks some. The V and J calls and the clone size are those of that table, but D and trimming were determined from the DNA. Of about 110,000 clones in the sample, 88% were seen once. Sequencing input: peripheral blood. The sequence came from a woman aged 45 to 65 with acute or convalescent COVID-19. V gene TRBV21-1 combines with J gene TRBJ2-2; the table's D call, TRBD1, was not checked against the DNA. TRBV21-1 is described as a pseudogene. The CDR3 loop reads CASSKVSGITGELFF. As DNA, the CDR3 is TGTGCCAGCAGCAAAGTCTCAGGGATCACCGGGGAGCTGTTTTTT.